The clone carrying this T cell receptor (beta chain) was detected only a few times. Its matching antigen is unknown. The PCR had 60 Vbeta and 13 Jbeta primers. Using immunoSEQ multiplex PCR, the repertoire was profiled, and TCRdb retains in-frame clones only, with some absent. The sample comprises roughly 140,000 clones, around four fifths of which are singletons, and around a tenth rests with the top ten. There are 16 residues in the CDR3. V was pared by 1 base and J by 10 bases, with 19 bases between. Germline CDR1 LGHNA, CDR2 YNFKEQ. The data were taken from a study of cytomegalovirus exposure and HLA in healthy donors. Findings of the study overall: DRB1 had the most TCR associations and HLA-C the fewest, a later analysis found, with rates varying by HLA locus. It emerged from a later analysis that several of the most significant clusters appeared to be linked to common viral pathogens.

The clonotype was recovered from an older woman in good health and CMV-seropositive. What was sequenced was PBMCs. This chain uses TRBV4-2 with TRBJ2-2; tentatively, D is TRBD2 (5 bases). CDR3 nucleotides: TGTGCCAGCAGCCAAGGGCGGGCACCACCAACGTCGGAGCTGTTTTTT. It is translated as CASSQGRAPPTSELFF.